This TCR beta chain was captured in a study of shared clonotypes between healthy human individuals. In regard to this clone: As yet, its antigen is unknown.

Study results and limitations: Researchers found naive subsets generally carried larger estimated richness than memory subsets. The diversity represented, both genetic and in exposure history, was limited by few donors. Clonotype sharing among the donors was expected to vary with sequencing depth. The sampled material consisted only of blood, and tissue repertoires are likely to differ.

The CDR3 has 12 residues. Trimming pared 2 bases from V and 3 bases from J, leaving 4 bases between. Germline CDR1 is ENHRY and CDR2 is SYGVKD. Naive CD8 cells were CD45RO-negative, positively selected for CCR7, excluding terminally differentiated effector memory CD45RA+ cells. Profiled with immunoSEQ multiplex PCR; TCRdb holds only in-frame clones, not every one. Of under 2,000,000 clones in the sample, about 95% are singletons; the top ten hold around 1%. Material: naive CD8+ T cells sorted from blood. This rearrangement joins TRBV10-3 to TRBJ1-2, with no clear D. The TCR originated in a man aged 18 to 30 in good health. In nucleotides, the CDR3 is TGTGCCATCAGTGAGGGAGACTATGGCTACACCTTC. Its protein is CAISEGDYGYTF.